This TCR beta chain was sequenced during a study of cytomegalovirus exposure and HLA in healthy donors. Study summary: Researchers previously reported finding roughly 120 million unique TCR beta sequences from 170 million or so T cells.

About this clone itself: Its antigen is still unknown.

The V gene's germline CDR1 is SNHLY and CDR2 FYNNEI. The CDR3 is made up of 12 amino acids. Amplification used 60 Vbeta primers and 13 Jbeta primers. Libraries were prepared by immunoSEQ multiplex PCR; TCRdb keeps only in-frame clonotypes and omits some of them. The table has 140,000 to 150,000 clones, 75% seen once; the top ten hold roughly 6.6%. Each donor was nominally healthy when sampled (though unrecorded immune exposures were likely). Whole-study findings and limits: What a later analysis showed was that several of the most significant clusters appeared linked to common viral pathogens. Across donors, most TCRs were seen rarely, yet some public ones were widespread.

This chain joins TRBV2 and TRBJ1-2; TRBD1 might be the D (5 bases). This receptor was identified in a man in his thirties or forties in good health and CMV-seronegative. What was sequenced was PBMCs. The CDR3 DNA is TGTGCAGAACCGGGACTTATCTATGGCTACACCTTC. Translating it yields CAEPGLIYGYTF.